The next 27 T cell receptor beta chains were all read from a single sample in a study of graft-versus-host responses after intestinal transplantation. Method: immunoSEQ multiplex PCR; TCRdb's copy keeps in-frame clones and lacks some. There are some 110,000 clones in the sample; about 92% occur only once, and 1% to 1.5% lies in the top ten. Which antigens these TCRs recognize remains unknown. The specimen was unstimulated CD8+ T cells sorted from spleen or lymph node cells, collected before transplant. These receptors were taken from a human donor who was the organ donor for an intestinal transplant.

This rearrangement joins TRBV1 to TRBJ2-7. TRBV1 is given as a pseudogene. The CDR3 sequence is 18 residues long. CDR3 sequence: CTSSPSPKGVGIAYEQYF. The CDR3 DNA follows: TGCACCAGCAGCCCCTCCCCCAAGGGCGTGGGGATTGCCTACGAGCAGTACTTC.

The chain carries TRBV30 and TRBJ2-1; TRBD2 matches 12 bases. Germline assignment: CDR1 GTSNPN and CDR2 SVGIG (reference sequence). This CDR3 is built from 14 residues. CDR3 loop: CAWGTSGPYNEQFF. The DNA of the CDR3 is TGTGCTTGGGGGACTAGCGGGCCTTACAATGAGCAGTTCTTC.

The chain links TRBV27 to TRBJ1-2; 7 bases match TRBD1. CDR1 and CDR2 from the germline V gene are MNHEY and SMNVEV (reference sequence). The V and J ends lost 5 bases and 7 bases, in that order; junction bases with no gene match: 16. CDR3 length: 16 amino acids. The CDR3 loop is CASSVGQVPNFGGYTF. Written as DNA, the CDR3 is TGTGCCAGCAGTGTTGGACAGGTGCCGAACTTTGGTGGCTACACCTTC.

The genes are TRBV9 and TRBJ2-2; 12 bases are shared with TRBD2. V was clipped by 3 bases and J by 6 bases; unmatched bases: 3. This CDR3 is built from 15 residues. The germline gives CDR1 SGDLS, CDR2 YYNGEE. The chain's CDR3 is CASSDLAGGPGELFF. As DNA, the CDR3 is TGTGCCAGCAGCGACCTAGCGGGAGGGCCCGGGGAGCTGTTTTTT. Filled out from reference TRBV9 and TRBJ2-2, the complete variable domain reads DSGVTQTPKHLITATGQRVTLRCSPRSGDLSVYWYQQSLDQGLQFLIQYYNGEERAKGNILERFSAQQFPDLHSELNLSSLELGDSALYFCASSDLAGGPGELFFGEGSRLTVL.

A few counts support this clone. CDR3 DNA: TGTGCCAGCAGTTACAGCTATGGCTACACCTTC. Translated: CASSYSYGYTF. V and J are TRBV6-1 and TRBJ1-2, with D unclear. The CDR3 consists of 11 residues. With 5 bases removed from V and 4 bases from J, the gap between germline ends came to 5 bases. Germline V gene lookup returns CDR1 MNHNS and CDR2 SASEGT.

V is TRBV4-2 and J is TRBJ1-3; TRBD1 matches at 8 bases. Germline assignment: CDR1 LGHNA and CDR2 YNFKEQ. V dropped 4 bases and J dropped 2; count of bases not matched to a gene: 19. This CDR3 comprises 20 residues. The CDR3 DNA reads as TGTGCCAGCAGCCCTCGACAAAGACAGGGGATGAGCAGCGCTGGAAACACCATATATTTT. Its protein product is CASSPRQRQGMSSAGNTIYF.

The V and J genes are TRBV13 and TRBJ2-7; 12 bases are a match to TRBD2. Germline V gives CDR1 PRHDT, CDR2 FYEKMQ (reference sequence). CDR3 length: 16 amino acids. With V trimmed by 0 bases and J by 3 bases, 3 bases remained unmatched. CDR3 sequence (DNA): TGTGCCAGCAGCTTAGGGGGGACTAGCGGGCTCTACGAGCAGTACTTC. This gives the protein CASSLGGTSGLYEQYF.

This chain connects TRBV4-3 to TRBJ2-3, with 14 bases that match TRBD2. The CDR3 length is 16 residues. Germline V gene lookup returns CDR1 LGHNA and CDR2 YSLEER. Trimming removed 8 bases from V and 4 bases from J; junction bases left unmatched: 8. CDR3 protein: CASGAGTSGSPDTQYF. CDR3 coding DNA: TGCGCCAGCGGTGCCGGGACTAGCGGGAGCCCAGATACGCAGTATTTT.

The V gene is TRBV9, the J gene TRBJ1-2, with TRBD1 matching 7 bases. CDR1 SGDLS and CDR2 YYNGEE come from the germline V gene. Losses at the gene ends were 4 bases for V and 7 bases for J; bases not matched to a gene: 4. The CDR3 sequence is 12 residues long. The CDR3 sequence: CASSQYRGGYTF. In DNA, the CDR3 is TGTGCCAGCAGCCAATACAGGGGTGGCTACACCTTC.

V gene TRBV19 combines with J gene TRBJ2-5; D is uncertain. Deletions cut 2 bases from V and 5 bases from J, with 15 bases between. This CDR3 comprises 15 residues. Germline CDR1 LNHDA, CDR2 SQIVND (reference sequence). CDR3 sequence reads: CASSIQRQFMETQYF. In DNA form, the CDR3 reads TGTGCCAGTAGTATACAGCGTCAGTTCATGGAGACCCAGTACTTC.

V gene TRBV4-1 combines with J gene TRBJ1-3, with D maybe TRBD1 (6 bases). V was trimmed by 0 bases and J by 2 bases, leaving 8 bases between them. The CDR3 is made up of 15 amino acids. The germline V gene has CDR1 MGHRA and CDR2 YSYEKL. The CDR3 spells CASSQDGTTGNTIYF. The CDR3 DNA follows: TGCGCCAGCAGCCAAGACGGGACAACTGGAAACACCATATATTTT.

The chain has TRBV5-1 and TRBJ1-1; 10 bases fit TRBD1. Germline loops: CDR1 SGHRS, CDR2 YFSETQ. The CDR3 totals 15 residues. V was clipped by 4 bases and J by 0 bases; unmatched bases: 3. Here the CDR3 reads CASSRQGALNTEAFF. The CDR3 bases are TGCGCCAGCAGCAGACAGGGGGCCCTGAACACTGAAGCTTTCTTT.

The rearrangement links TRBV5-6 to TRBJ2-3; TRBD2 is a possible D gene (6 bases). Trimming removed 4 bases at V and 2 bases at J, with 23 bases between. The CDR3 extends over 18 amino acids. Germline V CDR1 and CDR2: SGHDT, YYEEEE. CDR3 sequence: CASSPLVLSGELTDTQYF. The CDR3 DNA reads as TGTGCCAGCAGCCCCCTGGTGCTTAGCGGAGAGCTCACAGATACGCAGTATTTT. Supplemented by reference TRBV5-6 and TRBJ2-3, the full variable domain reads DAGVTQSPTHLIKTRGQQVTLRCSPKSGHDTVSWYQQALGQGPQFIFQYYEEEERQRGNFPDRFSGHQFPNYSSELNVNALLLGDSALYLCASSPLVLSGELTDTQYFGPGTRLTVL.

The chain recombines TRBV28 with TRBJ1-5, with D unresolved. The length of the CDR3 is 12 residues. The V end lost 3 bases, the J end lost 4 bases, and 4 bases lay between the germline ends. CDR1 is MDHEN, CDR2 SYDVKM, per germline. The CDR3 is CASSFKNQPQHF. DNA of the CDR3: TGTGCCAGCAGTTTCAAAAATCAGCCCCAGCATTTT.

This chain connects TRBV6-5 to TRBJ2-2, with D tentatively TRBD1 (6 bases). The ends were cut back, 7 bases at V and 4 bases at J, with 10 bases in the middle. The CDR3 spans 13 residues. CDR1 and CDR2 from the germline V gene are MNHEY and SVGAGI. CDR3 loop: CASNPGATGELFF. The CDR3, as DNA: TGTGCCAGCAACCCAGGGGCCACCGGGGAGCTGTTTTTT.

The CDR3 reads CASSFEGSGELFF. The DNA of the CDR3 is TGTGCCAGCAGCTTTGAAGGATCCGGGGAGCTGTTTTTT. V gene TRBV7-6 combines with J gene TRBJ2-2; D remains ambiguous. The V and J ends lost 3 bases and 6 bases respectively, with 8 bases between them. Germline CDR1 reads SGHVS; CDR2 reads FNYEAQ. This CDR3 spans 13 amino acids.

The CDR3 DNA is TGTGCCAGTAGTACTCAGGGGCGCGCTGGAAACACCATATATTTT. It is translated as CASSTQGRAGNTIYF. V gene TRBV19 combines with J gene TRBJ1-3, with D possibly TRBD1 on 6 matching bases. The germline V gene encodes CDR1 LNHDA and CDR2 SQIVND (reference sequence). V lost 4 bases to trimming and J lost 2 bases, with 12 bases between them. The CDR3 totals 15 residues.

The gene calls are TRBV10-2 and TRBJ2-5, with 8 bases identical to TRBD2. After removal of 0 bases from V and 5 bases from J, the junction contained 17 bases not matched to a gene. CDR3 length: 19 amino acids. Per germline, CDR1 WSHSY and CDR2 SAAADI. This chain's CDR3 is CASSESGCLAGVRGETQYF. As DNA, the CDR3 is TGCGCCAGCAGTGAGTCGGGCTGTCTAGCGGGTGTACGTGGGGAGACCCAGTACTTC.

This chain joins TRBV7-9 and TRBJ2-1; D may be TRBD2 (5 bases). Germline CDR1 and CDR2: SEHNR and FQNEAQ (reference sequence). Trimming removed 4 bases at V and 9 bases at J, with 16 bases between. The CDR3 has 14 residues. The CDR3 nucleotides read TGTGCCAGCAGCTCCCTACTAGTCCTGCCTGAGCAGTTCTTC. Protein product: CASSSLLVLPEQFF. Filled out from reference TRBV7-9 and TRBJ2-1, the complete variable domain reads DTGVSQNPRHKITKRGQNVTFRCDPISEHNRLYWYRQTLGQGPEFLTYFQNEAQLEKSRLLSDRFSAERPKGSFSTLEIQRTEQGDSAMYLCASSSLLVLPEQFFGPGTRLTVL.

The chain joins TRBV10-1 to TRBJ2-6; TRBD1 matches at 10 bases. CDR1 is WNHNN and CDR2 is SYGVQD in the germline V gene (reference sequence). V shed 4 bases, J shed 1 base, and the junction held 4 bases outside the gene matches. CDR3 length: 17 amino acids. In DNA, the CDR3 is TGCGCCAGCAGTGTTGACAGGGGGCGTTCTGGGGCCAACGTCCTGACTTTC. Its translation: CASSVDRGRSGANVLTF.

The genes are TRBV30 and TRBJ2-1; no firm D call. Germline CDR1 GTSNPN, CDR2 SVGIG (reference sequence). The V gene lost 2 bases and the J gene lost 10 bases, with 9 bases spanning the gap. The CDR3 is 11 amino acids. This chain's CDR3 is CAWSISREQFF. The CDR3 DNA is TGTGCCTGGAGTATTTCGCGGGAGCAGTTCTTC.

This chain joins TRBV10-2 and TRBJ2-1; TRBD1 aligns across 8 bases. The CDR3 has 15 residues. V shed 3 bases, J shed 6 bases, and the junction held 7 bases outside the gene matches. Germline V gene data show CDR1 as WSHSY and CDR2 as SAAADI. CDR3 region: CASSDPRTGLNEQFF. CDR3 bases: TGCGCCAGCAGTGATCCTCGGACAGGGCTCAATGAGCAGTTCTTC.

The chain uses TRBV2 and TRBJ2-5, with 12 bases fitting TRBD2. With V trimmed by 8 bases and J by 3 bases, 10 bases remained unmatched. CDR1 and CDR2 (germline): SNHLY, FYNNEI. CDR3 length: 16 residues. The CDR3 spells CASLGLAGEDKETQYF. In DNA form, the CDR3 reads TGTGCCAGCCTGGGACTAGCGGGCGAAGATAAAGAGACCCAGTACTTC.

This clone was seen a handful of times. The chain couples TRBV6-6 to TRBJ2-7; TRBD2 matches 7 bases. The CDR3 covers 15 residues. The germline CDR1 and CDR2 sequences are MNHNY and SVGAGI (reference sequence). Trimming at V came to 7 bases and at J to 3 bases, leaving 12 bases not matched to a gene. DNA for the CDR3: TGTGCCAGCACAGGTGGGCGGGAGTCAATCTACGAGCAGTACTTC. Translating gives CASTGGRESIYEQYF.

The rearrangement uses TRBV18 and TRBJ1-4; D call uncertain. This CDR3 is 19 amino acids long. Looked up from germline, CDR1 is KGHSH and CDR2 is LQKENI. V was clipped by 1 base and J by 1 base, with 19 bases between them. In DNA form, the CDR3 reads TGTGCCAGCTCACCACTATTCTACAGTAGATTTGGAACTAATGAAAAACTGTTTTTT. As protein: CASSPLFYSRFGTNEKLFF.

The chain joins TRBV27 to TRBJ2-7; 9 bases line up with TRBD2. Per germline, CDR1 MNHEY and CDR2 SMNVEV (reference sequence). Trimming cost V 5 bases and J 7 bases; bases outside gene matches: 9. The CDR3 has 14 amino acids. CDR3 amino acids: CASSLLAGIEEQYF. The CDR3 nucleotides read TGTGCCAGCAGTCTCCTAGCGGGAATAGAAGAGCAGTACTTC.

The rearrangement joins TRBV29-1 to TRBJ2-1; TRBD1 matches at 9 bases. The length of the CDR3 is 14 residues. In germline, CDR1 is SQVTM, CDR2 ANQGSEA. The ends lost 5 bases at V and 8 bases at J; junction bases unmatched: 10. The CDR3 DNA follows: TGCAGCGTTCTCGGGACAGGGATGGTTGATGAGCAGTTCTTC. Translating gives CSVLGTGMVDEQFF.